The rows below give T cell receptor beta chains drawn from one sample of a study of vaccination and CD4 T cells after COVID-19. Their antigen targets remain unknown. TCRdb called the PCR reads again in MiXCR, with one record for every CDR3 protein. The table includes fewer than 15,000 distinct CDR3 sequences, more than 70% detected once. Sequencing was carried out using CD4+ T cells from blood, cultured in vitro. The receptors were sampled from a human donor who had recovered from COVID-19. CDR3s include the opening cysteine and the closing phenylalanine or tryptophan. A D gene is named only where the DNA matches it firmly. Rows may omit the clone size; those that give it use once, few, many or a size class.

.	TRBV5-1	TRBD1	TRBJ1-6	CASSRDSNSPLHF	TGCGCCAGCTCCCGGGACAGTAATTCACCCCTCCACTTT
.	TRBV20-1	TRBD2	TRBJ2-3	CSAPGLAGGQTDTQYF	TGCAGTGCCCCGGGGCTAGCGGGGGGGCAGACAGATACGCAGTATTTT
.	TRBV27	.	TRBJ2-7	CASRYGGTREQYF	TGTGCCAGCAGATACGGAGGGACACGGGAGCAGTACTTC
few	TRBV6-2/TRBV6-3	.	TRBJ2-1	CASRRGLTYNEQFF	TGTGCCAGCAGGCGGGGGCTTACTTACAATGAGCAGTTCTTC
.	TRBV2	.	TRBJ1-1	CASRDFGVRAGGAFF	TGTGCCAGCAGAGATTTTGGGGTCAGGGCGGGGGGAGCTTTCTTT
medium-sized	TRBV7-2	.	TRBJ1-2	CLTGQGLGYGYTF	TGTCTTACCGGGCAAGGGTTAGGGTATGGCTACACCTTC
.	TRBV19	.	TRBJ2-7	CASSSDGVSYEQYF	TGTGCCAGTAGTTCGGACGGGGTCTCCTACGAGCAGTACTTC
.	TRBV21-1	.	TRBJ2-7	CASRVIRDSSYEQYF	TGTGCCAGCAGGGTAATCCGGGACAGTTCCTACGAGCAGTACTTC
.	TRBV19	TRBD1	TRBJ2-2	CASSTGGESGELFF	TGTGCCAGTAGTACAGGGGGCGAGAGCGGGGAGCTGTTTTTT
.	TRBV5-5	.	TRBJ2-7	CVSSPGLSRGEQYF	TGTGTCAGCAGCCCAGGACTGAGTCGGGGGGAGCAGTACTTC
.	TRBV7-3	.	TRBJ1-5	CASSFDLGQPQHF	TGTGCCAGCAGCTTCGACTTGGGGCAGCCCCAGCATTTT
.	TRBV7-2	TRBD1	TRBJ1-2	CASSLPPGQGDYGYTF	TGTGCCAGCAGCTTACCTCCGGGACAGGGGGACTATGGCTACACCTTC
.	TRBV9	.	TRBJ1-1	CASSTPFGNRDTEAFF	TGTGCCAGCAGCACCCCCTTCGGGAACAGAGACACTGAAGCTTTCTTT
.	TRBV6-1	.	TRBJ2-5	CASSEVAGTGETQYF	TGTGCCAGCAGTGAAGTAGCAGGGACGGGGGAGACCCAGTACTTC
.	TRBV20-1	TRBD1	TRBJ2-3	CSASSRQGNTDTQYF	TGCAGTGCTAGTTCCCGACAGGGCAACACAGATACGCAGTATTTT
.	TRBV20-1	.	TRBJ2-3	CSARPQDGYTDTQYF	TGCAGTGCTAGACCCCAGGACGGCTACACAGATACGCAGTATTTT
.	TRBV6-5	TRBD1	TRBJ2-7	CASSYQRQGYEQYF	TGTGCCAGCAGTTACCAACGACAGGGCTACGAGCAGTACTTC
.	TRBV24-1	TRBD1	TRBJ1-5	CATSEAGTGTNQPQHF	TGTGCCACCAGTGAGGCCGGGACAGGGACTAATCAGCCCCAGCATTTT
.	TRBV3-1	TRBD1	TRBJ1-6	CASSQAGQGDSPLHF	TGTGCCAGCAGCCAAGCGGGACAGGGGGACTCACCCCTCCACTTT
.	TRBV24-1	.	TRBJ2-1	CATSGRDNNEQFF	TGTGCCACCAGTGGGAGGGACAACAATGAGCAGTTCTTC
once	TRBV10-1	TRBD1	TRBJ1-1	CASSESGTGTEAFF	TGCGCCAGCAGTGAGTCCGGGACAGGGACTGAAGCTTTCTTT
.	TRBV7-9	TRBD1	TRBJ1-1	CASSLGGTRGQMNTEAFF	TGTGCCAGCAGCTTAGGCGGGACCAGGGGACAGATGAACACTGAAGCTTTCTTT
once	TRBV15	TRBD1	TRBJ2-1	CATSREGQGVSDEQFF	TGTGCCACCAGCAGAGAAGGACAGGGGGTTTCTGATGAGCAGTTCTTC
.	TRBV5-1	TRBD1	TRBJ1-1	CASTKTGGVTEAFF	TGCGCCAGCACCAAGACAGGGGGCGTCACTGAAGCTTTCTTT
few	TRBV12-3/TRBV12-4	.	TRBJ1-1	CASSLDRTTEAFF	TGTGCCAGCAGTTTAGACAGGACCACTGAAGCTTTCTTT
.	TRBV7-8	.	TRBJ1-5	CASSLGRRGKQDQPQHF	TGTGCCAGCAGCTTAGGACGGCGGGGGAAGCAGGATCAGCCCCAGCATTTT
medium-sized	TRBV6-1	.	TRBJ1-2	CASSEKENYGYTF	TGTGCCAGCAGTGAAAAGGAGAACTATGGCTACACCTTC
.	TRBV20-1	.	TRBJ1-5	CSASRGWDQPQHF	TGCAGTGCTAGTCGGGGGTGGGATCAGCCCCAGCATTTT
few	TRBV9	.	TRBJ1-1	CASSLHVGVTEAFF	TGTGCCAGCAGCCTCCACGTAGGGGTCACTGAAGCTTTCTTT
.	TRBV7-2	TRBD2	TRBJ2-1	CASSTPGWAGGSSYNEQFF	TGTGCCAGCAGCACACCCGGATGGGCGGGAGGGAGCTCCTACAATGAGCAGTTCTTC
.	TRBV20-1	.	TRBJ2-2	CSASGRPTGELFF	TGCAGTGCTTCGGGTCGACCCACCGGGGAGCTGTTTTTT
.	TRBV28	.	TRBJ1-5	CASSLTGYGNQPQHF	TGTGCCAGCAGTTTAACGGGTTACGGCAATCAGCCCCAGCATTTT
.	TRBV5-1	.	TRBJ2-2	CASSLRSQTNTGELFF	TGCGCCAGCAGCTTGAGGTCACAGACCAACACCGGGGAGCTGTTTTTT
.	TRBV19	.	TRBJ1-2	CASSQLTDYGYTF	TGTGCCAGTAGCCAATTAACGGACTATGGCTACACCTTC
.	TRBV27	.	TRBJ2-7	CASSPTNMGSQGNPYEQYF	TGTGCCAGCAGTCCTACAAATATGGGGTCCCAGGGTAACCCCTACGAGCAGTACTTC
.	TRBV27	TRBD1	TRBJ1-2	CATKFRTQGANGYTF	TGTGCCACTAAGTTTCGGACACAGGGGGCCAATGGCTACACCTTC
.	TRBV30	.	TRBJ1-2	CAWSVVGGYTF	TGTGCCTGGAGTGTAGTTGGGGGCTACACCTTC
once	TRBV27	TRBD1	TRBJ1-6	CASSLGQGDSPLHF	TGTGCCAGCAGTTTAGGACAGGGGGATTCACCCCTCCACTTT
.	TRBV6-5	.	TRBJ1-5	CASSYSSLAGSNQPQHF	TGTGCCAGCAGTTACTCGTCCCTGGCGGGTAGCAATCAGCCCCAGCATTTT
.	TRBV12-3/TRBV12-4	.	TRBJ1-2	CASRRGALPGYTF	TGTGCCAGCCGGAGAGGGGCCCTTCCTGGCTACACCTTC
large	TRBV20-1	.	TRBJ2-7	CSAVVADRSYEQYF	TGCAGTGCAGTAGTAGCGGACCGCTCCTACGAGCAGTACTTC
.	TRBV5-1	.	TRBJ1-1	CASSPQGSGTEAFF	TGCGCCAGCAGCCCCCAGGGATCGGGCACTGAAGCTTTCTTT
few	TRBV7-9	.	TRBJ1-2	CASSLKGNYGYTF	TGTGCCAGCAGCTTAAAAGGAAACTATGGCTACACCTTC
.	TRBV7-9	TRBD1	TRBJ2-7	CASSPPGQGSKQYF	TGTGCCAGCAGCCCGCCGGGACAGGGGAGCAAGCAGTACTTC
.	TRBV11-2	.	TRBJ1-4	CASSFRWANEKLFF	TGTGCCAGCAGCTTCCGATGGGCTAATGAAAAACTGTTTTTT
.	TRBV7-9	.	TRBJ1-1	CASSLAYRIEKAFF	TGTGCCAGCAGCTTAGCATACCGGATCGAAAAAGCTTTCTTT
few	TRBV10-3	TRBD1	TRBJ1-2	CAIRPGQGSEGYTF	TGTGCCATCAGGCCCGGACAGGGCTCGGAGGGCTACACCTTC
medium-sized	TRBV19	.	TRBJ1-1	CASSIIERNTEAFF	TGTGCCAGTAGTATTATAGAGAGGAACACTGAAGCTTTCTTT
.	TRBV5-1	.	TRBJ1-1	CASSLGRQDTEAFF	TGCGCCAGCAGCCTGGGCAGACAGGACACTGAAGCTTTCTTT
.	TRBV11-2	.	TRBJ1-2	CASSSLRQDALGYTF	TGTGCCAGCAGCTCCTTACGACAGGATGCTTTGGGCTACACCTTC
.	TRBV27	TRBD1	TRBJ1-2	CASRPGGPAGGTWDYGYTF	TGTGCCAGCAGGCCGGGGGGTCCGGCAGGGGGCACGTGGGACTATGGCTACACCTTC
.	TRBV6-1	.	TRBJ1-1	CASALITNTEAFF	TGTGCCAGTGCCCTTATTACGAACACTGAAGCTTTCTTT
.	TRBV11-2	TRBD1	TRBJ1-5	CASSFLPGQGGGNNQPQHF	TGTGCCAGCAGCTTCCTACCAGGACAGGGCGGAGGAAACAATCAGCCCCAGCATTTT